These 4 T cell receptor beta chains were sequenced from one sample in a study of cytomegalovirus exposure and HLA in healthy donors. The PCR used 60 Vbeta and 13 Jbeta primers. The method was immunoSEQ multiplex PCR; TCRdb's version includes in-frame clones alone and lacks a portion of them. The sample yields 150,000 to 200,000 clones, roughly 85% seen once. The sequenced material came from PBMCs. The receptors come from a man younger than 35 in good health and CMV-seropositive.

This sequence joins TRBV7-2 and TRBJ2-3, with D possibly matching TRBD2 (6 bases). With 7 bases removed from V and 4 bases from J, the gap between germline ends came to 18 bases. The germline gives CDR1 SGHTA, CDR2 FQGNSA. CDR3 length equals 15 residues. The CDR3 DNA is TGTGCCAGCACCCAAAACTCGGGGGTGGCAGATACGCAGTATTTT. It specifies CASTQNSGVADTQYF.

This clone appeared a few times. The chain uses TRBV6-5 and TRBJ2-2; 9 bases are shared with TRBD1. This CDR3 is built from 15 residues. V shed 5 bases, J shed 4 bases, and the junction held 5 bases outside the gene matches. Germline V lookup: CDR1 MNHEY, CDR2 SVGAGI. The CDR3 here is CASSLRTGVTGELFF. The DNA of the CDR3 is TGTGCCAGCAGTCTACGGACAGGGGTCACCGGGGAGCTGTTTTTT.

This chain connects TRBV6-5 to TRBJ1-2; D gene unclear. The V and J ends lost 6 bases and 4 bases respectively, with 6 bases between them. The CDR3 contains 11 residues. Germline V gene sequence: CDR1 MNHEY, CDR2 SVGAGI. The chain's CDR3 is CASRSAYGYTF. The CDR3 nucleotides are TGTGCCAGCAGGAGCGCCTATGGCTACACCTTC.

This clone was seen a few times. V and J are TRBV9 and TRBJ2-3; D remains ambiguous. Trimming pared 5 bases from V and 4 bases from J, leaving 11 bases between. The CDR3 is 13 residues long. Germline values: CDR1 SGDLS, CDR2 YYNGEE. As DNA, the CDR3 is TGTGCCAGCAGTCCCTTACCGGCAGATACGCAGTATTTT. Translated: CASSPLPADTQYF. Looking up the rest from reference TRBV9 and TRBJ2-3 gives the full variable domain: DSGVTQTPKHLITATGQRVTLRCSPRSGDLSVYWYQQSLDQGLQFLIQYYNGEERAKGNILERFSAQQFPDLHSELNLSSLELGDSALYFCASSPLPADTQYFGPGTRLTVL.